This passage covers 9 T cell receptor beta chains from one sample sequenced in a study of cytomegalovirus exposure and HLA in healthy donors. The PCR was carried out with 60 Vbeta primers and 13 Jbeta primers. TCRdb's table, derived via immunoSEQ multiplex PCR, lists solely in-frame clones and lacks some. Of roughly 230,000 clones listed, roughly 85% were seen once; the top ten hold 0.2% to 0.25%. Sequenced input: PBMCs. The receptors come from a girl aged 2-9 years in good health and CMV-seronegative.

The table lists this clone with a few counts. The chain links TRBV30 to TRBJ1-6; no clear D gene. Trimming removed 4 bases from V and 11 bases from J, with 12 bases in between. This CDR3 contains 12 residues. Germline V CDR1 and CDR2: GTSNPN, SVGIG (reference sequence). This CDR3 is CAWNSGTPPLHF. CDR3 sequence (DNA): TGTGCCTGGAATTCGGGAACTCCACCCCTCCACTTT.

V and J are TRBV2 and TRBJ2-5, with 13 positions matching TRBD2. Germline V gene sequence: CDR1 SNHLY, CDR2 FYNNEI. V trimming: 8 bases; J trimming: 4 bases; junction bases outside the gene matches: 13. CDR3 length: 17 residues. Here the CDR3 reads CASPPPTSGGARETQYF. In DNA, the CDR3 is TGTGCCAGCCCCCCCCCAACTAGCGGGGGGGCACGAGAGACCCAGTACTTC.

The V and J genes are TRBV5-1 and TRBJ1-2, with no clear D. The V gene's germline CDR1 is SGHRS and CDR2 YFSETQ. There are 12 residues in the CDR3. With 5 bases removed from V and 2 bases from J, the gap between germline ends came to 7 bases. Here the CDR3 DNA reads TGCGCCAGCAGTTCGGTCAACTATGGCTACACCTTC. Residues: CASSSVNYGYTF. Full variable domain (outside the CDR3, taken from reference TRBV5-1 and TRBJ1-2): KAGVTQTPRYLIKTRGQQVTLSCSPISGHRSVSWYQQTPGQGLQFLFEYFSETQRNKGNFPGRFSGRQFSNSRSEMNVSTLELGDSALYLCASSSVNYGYTFGSGTRLTVV.

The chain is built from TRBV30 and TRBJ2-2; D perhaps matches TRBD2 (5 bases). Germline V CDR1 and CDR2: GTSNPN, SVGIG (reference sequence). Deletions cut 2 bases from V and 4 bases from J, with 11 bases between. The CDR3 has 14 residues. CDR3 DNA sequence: TGTGCCTGGAGTACCCCCCTAGCCACCGGGGAGCTGTTTTTT. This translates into CAWSTPLATGELFF.

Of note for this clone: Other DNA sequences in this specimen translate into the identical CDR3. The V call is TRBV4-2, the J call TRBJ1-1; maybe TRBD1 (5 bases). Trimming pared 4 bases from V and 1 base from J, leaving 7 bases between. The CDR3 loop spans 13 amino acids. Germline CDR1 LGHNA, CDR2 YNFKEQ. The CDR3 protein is CASSLGQNTEAFF. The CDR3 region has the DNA TGTGCCAGCAGCCTCGGACAGAACACTGAAGCTTTCTTT.

The CDR3, as DNA: TGTGCCAGCAGCCAACGTCTAGCGGGAGGGTTCGGTGTGACAGATACGCAGTATTTT. Protein: CASSQRLAGGFGVTDTQYF. V and J are TRBV4-2 and TRBJ2-3, with 12 bases aligning to TRBD2. The CDR3 has 19 amino acids. Losses at the gene ends were 2 bases for V and 3 bases for J; bases not matched to a gene: 12. CDR1 and CDR2 from the germline V gene are LGHNA and YNFKEQ.

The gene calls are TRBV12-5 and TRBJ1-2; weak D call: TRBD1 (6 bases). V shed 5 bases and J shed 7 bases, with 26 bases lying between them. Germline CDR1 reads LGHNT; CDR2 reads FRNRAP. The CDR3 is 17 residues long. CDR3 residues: CASGPLRGSAGGLGYTF. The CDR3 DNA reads TGTGCTAGTGGTCCCCTGAGGGGGAGCGCGGGAGGTCTTGGCTACACCTTC.

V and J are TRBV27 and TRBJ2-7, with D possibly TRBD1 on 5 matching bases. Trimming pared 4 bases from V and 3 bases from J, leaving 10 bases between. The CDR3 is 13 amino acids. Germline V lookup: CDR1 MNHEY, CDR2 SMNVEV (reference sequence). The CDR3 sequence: CASSSRDSYEQYF. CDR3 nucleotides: TGTGCCAGCAGTTCCCGAGACAGCTACGAGCAGTACTTC.

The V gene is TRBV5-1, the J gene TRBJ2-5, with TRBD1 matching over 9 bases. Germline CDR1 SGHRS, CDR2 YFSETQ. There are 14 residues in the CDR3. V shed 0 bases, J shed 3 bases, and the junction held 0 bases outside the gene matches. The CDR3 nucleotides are TGCGCCAGCAGCTTGGGGACAGGGGAAGAGACCCAGTACTTC. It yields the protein CASSLGTGEETQYF.